The 25 T cell receptor beta chains below were found in one sample sequenced in a study of T cells expressing NK-cell markers. TCRdb reanalyzed the 5' RACE reads and collapses them to one entry per CDR3 protein, without DNA. Its listing shows around 280,000 distinct CDR3 sequences. Sequencing used blood T cells: a sorted CD56 or NKG2C T cell subset, CD4+ or CD8+ T cells, or bulk PBMC T cells (not recorded which). The source is a man aged 18 to 29 in good health.

The chain joins TRBV5-4 to TRBJ1-6; TCRdb's assignment of TRBD1 cannot be checked, as there is no DNA. This CDR3 is built from 14 residues. Germline values: CDR1 SGHNT, CDR2 YYREEE (reference sequence). CDR3 sequence: CASSYTGDNSPLHF.

This sequence joins TRBV20-1 and TRBJ2-3; as DNA is missing, the TRBD2 call by TCRdb cannot be tested. The CDR3 loop spans 14 amino acids. From germline, CDR1 is DFQATT and CDR2 SNEGSKA (reference sequence). Here the CDR3 reads CSAVGTPDSDTQYF.

V gene TRBV6-1 combines with J gene TRBJ1-6. There are 15 residues in the CDR3. Germline V lookup: CDR1 MNHNS, CDR2 SASEGT. CDR3: CASSPSRDSNSPLHF.

The chain is built from TRBV4-2 and TRBJ2-1; there is no DNA to check the TCRdb D call of TRBD2. CDR1 LGHNA and CDR2 YNFKEQ come from the germline V gene. The CDR3 runs 15 residues. The chain's CDR3 is CASSQEGAGGGEQFF.

The chain links TRBV27 to TRBJ2-3. The CDR3 runs to 16 residues. Germline V CDR1 and CDR2: MNHEY, SMNVEV (reference sequence). This chain's CDR3 is CASSPRRFISTDTQYF.

The rearrangement joins TRBV30 to TRBJ2-1; no DNA is available, so the TRBD1 call from TCRdb remains unchecked. This CDR3 comprises 14 residues. Germline CDR1 and CDR2: GTSNPN and SVGIG (reference sequence). CDR3 residues: CAWSALAPGGEQFF.

The CDR3: CASQLQETQYF. V and J are TRBV6-6 and TRBJ2-5. The CDR3 totals 11 residues. Germline lookup yields CDR1 MNHNY and CDR2 SVGAGI (reference sequence).

The chain employs TRBV6-2 or TRBV6-3 and TRBJ1-5. CDR3 length: 14 amino acids. Germline V CDR1 and CDR2: MNHEY, SVGEGT. This chain's CDR3 is CASSYATRNQPQHF.

The V and J genes are TRBV9 and TRBJ2-6; TCRdb gives TRBD1 as the D gene, but with no DNA this cannot be confirmed. There are 17 residues in the CDR3. The germline V gene encodes CDR1 SGDLS and CDR2 YYNGEE. This CDR3 is CASSLTGRGSGANVLTF.

V is TRBV20-1 and J is TRBJ2-7; there is no DNA to check the TCRdb D call of TRBD2. Germline values: CDR1 DFQATT, CDR2 SNEGSKA (reference sequence). This CDR3 is 13 amino acids long. CDR3: CSAPTMEGNEQYF.

The J gene is TRBJ2-1, the V gene TRBV30; TCRdb's assignment of TRBD2 cannot be checked, as there is no DNA. From germline, CDR1 is GTSNPN and CDR2 SVGIG (reference sequence). The CDR3 runs to 12 residues. The CDR3 reads CAWSNRGYEQFF.

The J gene is TRBJ2-1, the V gene TRBV12-3 or TRBV12-4; absent DNA, TCRdb's TRBD2 call cannot be checked. The CDR3 spans 15 residues. The CDR3 region is CASSRAGTLYNEQFF.

The rearrangement links TRBV25-1 to TRBJ1-4. This CDR3 comprises 11 residues. The V gene's germline CDR1 is MGHDK and CDR2 SYGVNS. CDR3 loop: CASGSSEKLFF.

The rearrangement joins TRBV2 to TRBJ2-2; TCRdb lists TRBD1, though no DNA is available to test this call. Germline values: CDR1 SNHLY, CDR2 FYNNEI. The CDR3 sequence is 14 residues long. This chain's CDR3 is CASGWTGGPGELFF.

This chain joins TRBV4-1 and TRBJ1-5. Looked up from germline, CDR1 is MGHRA and CDR2 is YSYEKL. This CDR3 contains 13 residues. The CDR3 spells CASSQDFGEPQHF.

The genes are TRBV4-3 and TRBJ1-1; TCRdb's D call of TRBD1 is untestable without DNA. Germline V lookup: CDR1 LGHNA, CDR2 YSLEER. The CDR3 is 13 amino acids. The CDR3 spells CASSPQGDTEAFF.

This rearrangement joins TRBV18 to TRBJ1-1; the TCRdb call, TRBD1, lacks DNA for checking. The CDR3 length is 19 residues. Looked up from germline, CDR1 is KGHSH and CDR2 is LQKENI. The CDR3 protein is CASSPMGQGTRHSNTEAFF.

This sequence joins TRBV7-9 and TRBJ2-3; lacking DNA, the TRBD2 call made by TCRdb goes unchecked. CDR1 and CDR2 from the germline V gene are SEHNR and FQNEAQ (reference sequence). The length of the CDR3 is 13 residues. The CDR3 region is CASSPNSGTLEYF.

The CDR3 spells CSATSGRRSTDTQYF. The genes are TRBV20-1 and TRBJ2-3; TCRdb selects TRBD1, and the lack of DNA leaves this call unchecked. The CDR3 loop spans 15 amino acids. Germline CDR1 and CDR2: DFQATT and SNEGSKA (reference sequence).

The chain combines TRBV7-3 with TRBJ2-1; TCRdb's assignment of TRBD2 cannot be checked, as there is no DNA. The CDR3 has 17 amino acids. Germline V gene data show CDR1 as SGHTA and CDR2 as FQGTGA. CDR3: CASRPGLAGTRYNEQFF.

The chain employs TRBV6-5 and TRBJ2-7; TCRdb lists TRBD1, though no DNA is available to test this call. Germline V gene data show CDR1 as MNHEY and CDR2 as SVGAGI. The CDR3 length is 14 residues. The CDR3 loop is CASSYSQVGGEQYF.

The gene calls are TRBV7-9 and TRBJ2-1. Looked up from germline, CDR1 is SEHNR and CDR2 is FQNEAQ (reference sequence). The CDR3 spans 14 residues. CDR3 amino acids: CASSLEDIYNEQFF.

This rearrangement joins TRBV20-1 to TRBJ2-1; TCRdb returns TRBD2, unconfirmable since there is no DNA. The CDR3 has 17 residues. Germline assignment: CDR1 DFQATT and CDR2 SNEGSKA (reference sequence). CDR3 sequence: CSAEGLAGVPNYNEQFF.

This rearrangement joins TRBV10-3 to TRBJ2-7; TCRdb's assignment of TRBD1 cannot be checked, as there is no DNA. Germline CDR1 reads ENHRY; CDR2 reads SYGVKD. This CDR3 has 14 amino acids. CDR3 amino acids: CAISGTGGLYEQYF.

The rearrangement joins TRBV11-1 to TRBJ2-2; TCRdb's D call, TRBD2, is unchecked because there is no DNA. The CDR3 sequence is 14 residues long. Germline V gene lookup returns CDR1 SGHAT and CDR2 FQDESV (reference sequence). The CDR3 reads CASSRTRNTGELFF.